This record concerns one TCR beta chain sequence. The antigen is undetermined. Researchers prepared the TCRbeta library using unique molecular identifiers, the study reports. In TCRdb, the PCR reads were re-called with MiXCR into one record per CDR3 protein. The sample has around 800,000 distinct CDR3 sequences; about 15% are singletons. The sample is drawn from a study of T-cell reconstitution after alpha-beta-depleted transplantation in children. General study results and limits: Expanded graft clones numbering several hundred reportedly gave rise to alpha-beta T cells about two months after transplant. T-cell numbers and diversity one year post-transplant derived largely from freshly generated T cells.

The receptor comes from a male patient between 5 and 17 years old who had a stem cell transplant for acute lymphoblastic leukemia, so the T cells may come from the graft donor. Here the sequenced sample was PBMCs, mostly from graft donor cells, taken 360 days after TCRalphabeta/CD19-depleted stem cell transplant.

In nucleotides, the CDR3 is TGTGCCAGCAGCGCTGGGGGCGTTGCGGGAGGGAACACTGAAGCTTTCTTT. It codes for CASSAGGVAGGNTEAFF. This chain connects TRBV5-8 to TRBJ1-1, with D possibly TRBD1 on 6 matching bases. The V gene's germline CDR1 is SGHTS and CDR2 YDEGEE. The CDR3 is 17 residues long. Trimming removed 4 bases at V and 1 base at J, with 20 bases between.